A single sample gave rise to the 6 T cell receptor beta chains below, sequenced in a study of memory CD8 T cells in hepatitis C reinfection. Time point noted: late/post reinfection, 12 to 24 weeks after detection. TCR sequencing was done directly ex vivo on sorted cells, without expansion in vitro. Measured with immunoSEQ multiplex PCR; TCRdb has only the in-frame clones, and not every one. Of 46,000 or so clones listed, 89% are singletons. The specimen was naive CD8+ T cells sorted from blood. Every receptor here comes from a man between 18 and 35 years old with hepatitis C virus infection.

The gene calls are TRBV15 and TRBJ1-4; D is possibly TRBD1 (6 bases). This CDR3 spans 15 amino acids. Germline V gives CDR1 LNHNV, CDR2 YYDKDF (reference sequence). V was trimmed by 3 bases and J by 7 bases, leaving 15 bases between them. CDR3: CATSSSRGEGEKLFF. Here the CDR3 DNA reads TGTGCCACCAGCAGCTCCAGGGGAGAGGGTGAAAAACTGTTTTTT.

The chain recombines TRBV5-4 with TRBJ2-3; 7 positions match TRBD2. CDR3 length: 17 amino acids. Germline loops: CDR1 SGHNT, CDR2 YYREEE (reference sequence). Germline trimming cut 0 bases from V and 1 base from J; bases unmatched to any gene: 8. The CDR3 DNA is TGTGCCAGCAGCTTGGACCGGAGTACTAGCGGCACAGATACGCAGTATTTT. Translation: CASSLDRSTSGTDTQYF.

The rearrangement links TRBV5-1 to TRBJ2-7, with TRBD2 as a possible D gene (6 bases). In germline, CDR1 is SGHRS, CDR2 YFSETQ. V was trimmed by 0 bases and J by 1 base, leaving 8 bases between them. The CDR3 has 14 residues. The CDR3 region has the DNA TGCGCCAGCAGCTTGGCGGGAGCGTCCTACGAGCAGTACTTC. It codes for CASSLAGASYEQYF.

This clone was counted a few times. This chain connects TRBV7-9 to TRBJ1-4; D remains unclear. Trimming shortened V by 5 bases and J by 8 bases, and 9 bases separated the two germline ends. Per the germline V gene, CDR1 is SEHNR and CDR2 is FQNEAQ (reference sequence). The CDR3 totals 12 residues. CDR3 amino acids: CASSLQAEKLFF. DNA of the CDR3: TGTGCCAGCAGCCTCCAGGCCGAAAAACTGTTTTTT.

This chain joins TRBV7-9 and TRBJ2-2; D might be TRBD1 (5 bases). Per the germline V gene, CDR1 is SEHNR and CDR2 is FQNEAQ (reference sequence). The CDR3 is 14 residues long. V was cut by 5 bases and J by 1 base, with 8 bases left in between. CDR3: CASSKQENTGELFF. CDR3 nucleotides: TGTGCCAGCAGCAAACAGGAGAACACCGGGGAGCTGTTTTTT.

V is TRBV28 and J is TRBJ2-7; maybe TRBD1 (5 bases). Trimming removed 8 bases at V and 6 bases at J, with 11 bases between. CDR3 length: 11 amino acids. The germline V gene has CDR1 MDHEN and CDR2 SYDVKM. The CDR3 DNA follows: TGTGCCAGCGCGGAGCAGGGCGAGCAGTACTTC. This gives the protein CASAEQGEQYF.